This TCR beta chain was captured by sequencing in a study of T-cell memory formation after mild COVID-19. Study-wide findings and caveats: Pre-infection memory harbored some responding clones, suggesting cross-reactive memory joined.

The CDR3 is 13 residues long. The ends were cut back, 3 bases at V and 1 base at J, with 10 bases in the middle. The germline gives CDR1 GTSNPN, CDR2 SVGIG (reference sequence). From the 5' RACE reads, TCRdb called clonotypes with MiXCR, one entry per CDR3 protein. The sample lists hundreds of thousands of distinct CDR3 sequences, roughly 17% occurring once. This clonotype was counted a few times. What it binds is not known. Sequencing used PBMCs or a T cell subset sorted from them (not recorded which). The rearrangement uses TRBV30 and TRBJ2-7, with D possibly being TRBD2 (6 bases). This TCR came from an adult woman who had mild COVID-19 (a few samples of this study predate the infection). Cell type and time point are not known. In DNA, the CDR3 is TGTGCCTGGAGGGGGGGTCCATCCTACGAGCAGTACTTC. Translating it yields CAWRGGPSYEQYF.